The sequence of this TCR beta chain was determined in a study of human T cells and chemical hapten exposure. Study details: All patients underwent weekly scalp dosing with diphenylcyclopropenone for the full roughly 24-week study. Per-sample TCR yield variation was attributed mainly to small pooled library volume differences. Alopecia areata, totalis and universalis patients, mostly female, were included.

TCRdb re-called the RACE reads with MiXCR, one entry per CDR3 protein. This table has more than 55,000 distinct CDR3 sequences, roughly 10% appearing once. Regarding time point: pre-sensitization, week 0. Documented treatment: therapeutic diphenylcyclopropenone sensitization with weekly scalp DPC. CDR1 and CDR2 from the germline V gene are SGHAT and FQNNGV. The V and J ends lost 2 bases and 5 bases respectively, with 12 bases between them. This CDR3 has 15 amino acids. Study findings and constraints: Sensitization with DPC brought no change to TCRs above 1 in 1000 in frequency.

This clonotype has ten or more counts. Its antigen is unidentified. This chain links TRBV11-2 with TRBJ2-2; D unclear. The receptor's source is a middle-aged man with alopecia areata. Some clones in this sample may be carry-over from other donors' samples. Specimen: whole blood, collected in connection with sensitization to the hapten diphenylcyclopropenone (DPC). CDR3 coding DNA: TGTGCCAGCAGCTTAAACCCCAAAGGGACCGGGGAGCTGTTTTTT. This encodes CASSLNPKGTGELFF. Combining the CDR3 with reference TRBV11-2 and TRBJ2-2 gives the whole variable domain EAGVAQSPRYKIIEKRQSVAFWCNPISGHATLYWYQQILGQGPKLLIQFQNNGVVDDSQLPKDRFSAERLKGVDSTLKIQPAKLEDSAVYLCASSLNPKGTGELFFGEGSRLTVL.